Below are 27 T cell receptor beta chains sequenced from a single sample in a study of T cell responses to AZD1222 COVID-19 vaccine. The data were produced by immunoSEQ multiplex PCR, yet TCRdb's version contains in-frame clones alone and is incomplete. The sample lists about 130,000 clones; 90% to 95% were seen once. The source was peripheral blood, collected on day 0 of AZD1222 vaccination. These receptors were taken from an adult in good health.

The gene calls are TRBV19 and TRBJ2-1; 11 positions match TRBD2. This CDR3 is 16 amino acids long. The V gene end was trimmed by 5 bases and the J gene end by 2 bases; junction bases not matched to a gene: 5. Germline V CDR1 and CDR2: LNHDA, SQIVND (reference sequence). The CDR3 spells CASSPRTSGPYNEQFF. The DNA of the CDR3 is TGTGCCAGTAGTCCGAGGACTAGCGGGCCCTACAATGAGCAGTTCTTC. The full variable domain, with the rest looked up from reference TRBV19 and TRBJ2-1, is DGGITQSPKYLFRKEGQNVTLSCEQNLNHDAMYWYRQDPGQGLRLIYYSQIVNDFQKGDIAEGYSVSREKKESFPLTVTSAQKNPTAFYLCASSPRTSGPYNEQFFGPGTRLTVL.

V gene TRBV3-1 (or the pseudogene TRBV3-2) combines with J gene TRBJ1-3, with D unresolved. Per the germline V gene, CDR1 is LGHDT and CDR2 is YNNKEL (reference sequence). V shed 1 base and J shed 2 bases, with 3 bases lying between them. This CDR3 spans 13 amino acids. The CDR3 DNA reads as TGTGCCAGCAGCCAAGCCCCTGGAAACACCATATATTTT. This encodes CASSQAPGNTIYF.

The chain combines TRBV7-9 with TRBJ2-4; 11 nucleotides line up with TRBD2. The V gene's germline CDR1 is SEHNR and CDR2 FQNEAQ (reference sequence). The length of the CDR3 is 17 residues. Trimming at V came to 6 bases and at J to 4 bases, leaving 11 bases not matched to a gene. CDR3 loop: CASSLSGGLAVKNIQYF. The CDR3 DNA is TGTGCCAGCAGTCTTTCGGGGGGACTAGCGGTGAAAAACATTCAGTACTTC. Supplemented by reference TRBV7-9 and TRBJ2-4, the full variable domain reads DTGVSQNPRHKITKRGQNVTFRCDPISEHNRLYWYRQTLGQGPEFLTYFQNEAQLEKSRLLSDRFSAERPKGSFSTLEIQRTEQGDSAMYLCASSLSGGLAVKNIQYFGAGTRLSVL.

The chain recombines TRBV28 with TRBJ1-4; a weak D match, TRBD1 (6 bases). Looked up from germline, CDR1 is MDHEN and CDR2 is SYDVKM. Trimming removed 11 bases from V and 2 bases from J, with 12 bases in between. The CDR3 is 13 residues long. The CDR3 bases are TGTGCCCTGGGGACAAGCACTAATGAAAAACTGTTTTTT. Translated: CALGTSTNEKLFF.

The chain combines TRBV7-3 with TRBJ2-2; no firm D call. Germline V gene data show CDR1 as SGHTA and CDR2 as FQGTGA. The V and J ends lost 5 bases and 6 bases respectively, with 10 bases between them. This CDR3 is built from 13 residues. The CDR3 DNA follows: TGTGCCAGCAGCCTAAGGGTATCCGGGGAGCTGTTTTTT. It codes for CASSLRVSGELFF.

This chain uses TRBV20-1 with TRBJ2-3; unclear D gene. The CDR3 sequence is 11 residues long. V was pared by 6 bases and J by 4 bases, with 8 bases between. Germline CDR1 and CDR2: DFQATT and SNEGSKA (reference sequence). The CDR3: CSANYADTQYF. Here the CDR3 DNA reads TGCAGTGCAAACTACGCAGATACGCAGTATTTT.

This rearrangement joins TRBV20-1 to TRBJ2-7, with a weak D call TRBD1 (5 bases). CDR3 length: 11 amino acids. Looked up from germline, CDR1 is DFQATT and CDR2 is SNEGSKA (reference sequence). The chain's CDR3 is CSSKGLYEQYF. DNA for the CDR3: TGCAGCAGTAAGGGGTTGTACGAGCAGTACTTC.

V is TRBV14 and J is TRBJ1-4, with TRBD1 matching over 9 bases. Germline CDR1 is SGHDN and CDR2 is FVKESK. The CDR3 sequence is 18 residues long. The ends lost 4 bases at V and 2 bases at J; junction bases unmatched: 11. CDR3 region: CASSRAGTGRSTNEKLFF. As DNA, the CDR3 is TGTGCCAGCAGCCGAGCCGGGACAGGGAGGAGCACTAATGAAAAACTGTTTTTT.

The chain combines TRBV6-6 with TRBJ1-5; D remains ambiguous. This CDR3 comprises 13 residues. Trimming took 4 bases from V and 5 from J, leaving 9 bases between them. Per the germline V gene, CDR1 is MNHNY and CDR2 is SVGAGI (reference sequence). The CDR3 spells CASSSARDQPQHF. The CDR3 nucleotides are TGTGCCAGCAGTTCCGCCCGAGATCAGCCCCAGCATTTT.

The chain uses TRBV29-1 and TRBJ2-1; 7 nucleotides line up with TRBD1. V was clipped by 5 bases and J by 7 bases; unmatched bases: 5. The CDR3 is made up of 12 amino acids. In germline, CDR1 is SQVTM, CDR2 ANQGSEA. CDR3 sequence (DNA): TGCAGCGTTTTACAGGGGAAAAATGAGCAGTTCTTC. Its protein product is CSVLQGKNEQFF.

The chain is built from TRBV9 and TRBJ1-2, with D unresolved. Germline CDR1 reads SGDLS; CDR2 reads YYNGEE. The V and J ends lost 0 bases and 4 bases respectively, with 10 bases between them. The CDR3 is 14 amino acids. CDR3 loop: CASSVEGRAYGYTF. In DNA form, the CDR3 reads TGTGCCAGCAGCGTAGAAGGCAGAGCCTATGGCTACACCTTC. The full variable domain, in which reference TRBV9 and TRBJ1-2 provide the parts outside the CDR3, is DSGVTQTPKHLITATGQRVTLRCSPRSGDLSVYWYQQSLDQGLQFLIQYYNGEERAKGNILERFSAQQFPDLHSELNLSSLELGDSALYFCASSVEGRAYGYTFGSGTRLTVV.

This clone was detected a few times. This chain joins TRBV18 and TRBJ1-5; the match to TRBD1 covers 12 bases. The CDR3 has 16 amino acids. V trimming: 4 bases; J trimming: 6 bases; junction bases outside the gene matches: 7. Germline CDR1 is KGHSH and CDR2 is LQKENI. CDR3 amino acids: CASSLTGTGGGQPQHF. The CDR3 bases are TGTGCCAGCTCACTTACCGGGACAGGGGGCGGTCAGCCCCAGCATTTT.

The chain is built from TRBV15 and TRBJ1-3; the D is unclear. CDR1 and CDR2 from the germline V gene are LNHNV and YYDKDF (reference sequence). The CDR3 has 15 residues. Deletions cut 0 bases from V and 1 base from J, with 7 bases between. Written as DNA, the CDR3 is TGTGCCACCAGCAGAGATAAGATATCTGGAAACACCATATATTTT. This gives the protein CATSRDKISGNTIYF.

J is TRBJ1-2 and V is TRBV6-5, with a weak D call TRBD1 (6 bases). Germline loops: CDR1 MNHEY, CDR2 SVGAGI. This CDR3 comprises 14 residues. The germline V and J ends were trimmed by 4 bases and 4 bases, with 13 bases remaining between them. Here the CDR3 reads CASSSPGTLYGYTF. CDR3 DNA: TGTGCCAGCAGTTCCCCCGGGACACTCTATGGCTACACCTTC.

The J gene is TRBJ2-5, the V gene TRBV30, with 7 bases fitting TRBD1. Germline values: CDR1 GTSNPN, CDR2 SVGIG (reference sequence). The J segment lost 1 base and the V segment lost 2 bases, leaving 1 base of the junction unmatched. The CDR3 totals 13 residues. DNA for the CDR3: TGTGCCTGGAGTCGGGACAGCCAAGAGACCCAGTACTTC. Amino acid sequence: CAWSRDSQETQYF.

The V call is TRBV20-1, the J call TRBJ2-1; no firm D call. Looked up from germline, CDR1 is DFQATT and CDR2 is SNEGSKA (reference sequence). V was pared by 7 bases and J by 2 bases, with 6 bases between. This CDR3 spans 11 amino acids. The CDR3, as DNA: TGCAGTGGGCTGACCTACAATGAGCAGTTCTTC. Amino acid sequence: CSGLTYNEQFF.

The chain employs TRBV2 and TRBJ1-4; the D gene is possibly TRBD1 (6 bases). The CDR3 length is 15 residues. V shed 8 bases and J shed 6 bases, with 19 bases lying between them. Germline assignment: CDR1 SNHLY and CDR2 FYNNEI. The CDR3 DNA reads as TGTGCCAGCGTTAGGAGCAGGGGTTTGGATGAAAAACTGTTTTTT. This gives the protein CASVRSRGLDEKLFF.

The chain is built from TRBV29-1 and TRBJ1-4, with 9 bases that match TRBD1. Trimming cost V 6 bases and J 2 bases; bases outside gene matches: 7. The CDR3 extends over 15 amino acids. CDR1 SQVTM and CDR2 ANQGSEA come from the germline V gene. For the CDR3, the DNA is TGCAGCGTAGGGGACAGGGACACCACTAATGAAAAACTGTTTTTT. Translating gives CSVGDRDTTNEKLFF. Full variable domain (missing parts from reference TRBV29-1 and TRBJ1-4): SAVISQKPSRDICQRGTSLTIQCQVDSQVTMMFWYRQQPGQSLTLIATANQGSEATYESGFVIDKFPISRPNLTFSTLTVSNMSPEDSSIYLCSVGDRDTTNEKLFFGSGTQLSVL.

CDR3 sequence: CASSPQTGARSYEQYF. In DNA form, the CDR3 reads TGTGCCAGCAGTCCTCAAACAGGGGCACGCTCCTACGAGCAGTACTTC. This rearrangement joins TRBV27 to TRBJ2-7, with TRBD1 matching over 7 bases. The trim removed 5 bases at V and 0 bases at J, leaving 10 bases unmatched. This CDR3 has 16 amino acids. Germline lookup yields CDR1 MNHEY and CDR2 SMNVEV (reference sequence).

The chain links TRBV3-1 (or the pseudogene TRBV3-2) to TRBJ1-6; D gene unclear. Germline V gives CDR1 LGHDT, CDR2 YNNKEL (reference sequence). This CDR3 spans 16 amino acids. Trimming took 1 base from V and 4 from J, leaving 11 bases between them. This CDR3 is CASSQGTVPYNSPLHF. The CDR3 DNA is TGTGCCAGCAGCCAAGGGACCGTGCCTTATAATTCACCCCTCCACTTT.

The gene calls are TRBV24-1 and TRBJ1-1; maybe TRBD1 (6 bases). The CDR3 has 17 residues. V gave up 1 base and J gave up 1 base, with 15 bases separating them. The germline V gene encodes CDR1 KGHDR and CDR2 SFDVKD. CDR3 sequence reads: CATSDLPGLQGNTEAFF. CDR3 nucleotide sequence: TGTGCCACCAGTGATTTACCGGGTTTACAGGGGAACACTGAAGCTTTCTTT.

Worth noting for this clone: This CDR3 is also generated by other DNA sequences in the sample. V and J are TRBV7-2 and TRBJ1-5, with 8 bases lining up with TRBD1. This CDR3 is built from 14 residues. Germline loops: CDR1 SGHTA, CDR2 FQGNSA. The J segment lost 4 bases and the V segment lost 5 bases, leaving 4 bases of the junction unmatched. CDR3 amino acids: CASSRTGFNQPQHF. The CDR3 DNA reads as TGTGCCAGCAGCCGGACAGGGTTTAATCAGCCCCAGCATTTT.

V and J are TRBV5-1 and TRBJ2-7; 11 bases agree with TRBD2. CDR3 length: 15 amino acids. V shed 4 bases, J shed 3 bases, and the junction held 6 bases outside the gene matches. The germline gives CDR1 SGHRS, CDR2 YFSETQ. This chain's CDR3 is CASSPITSGSYEQYF. The CDR3 DNA reads TGCGCCAGCAGCCCAATAACTAGCGGGAGCTACGAGCAGTACTTC.

The chain is built from TRBV19 and TRBJ1-3; 9 bases align to TRBD1. This CDR3 spans 17 amino acids. CDR1 is LNHDA, CDR2 SQIVND, per germline (reference sequence). V trimming: 3 bases; J trimming: 3 bases; junction bases outside the gene matches: 9. The CDR3 here is CASSIRGQGSYGNTIYF. CDR3 nucleotides: TGTGCCAGTAGTATCCGAGGACAGGGGAGTTATGGAAACACCATATATTTT. Variable domain in full (rest from reference TRBV19 and TRBJ1-3): DGGITQSPKYLFRKEGQNVTLSCEQNLNHDAMYWYRQDPGQGLRLIYYSQIVNDFQKGDIAEGYSVSREKKESFPLTVTSAQKNPTAFYLCASSIRGQGSYGNTIYFGEGSWLTVV.

The chain couples TRBV7-2 to TRBJ2-3; 10 nucleotides align to TRBD2. The V segment lost 1 base and the J segment 4 bases; nucleotides outside the gene matches: 8. The CDR3 covers 17 residues. Germline V gene lookup returns CDR1 SGHTA and CDR2 FQGNSA. The CDR3, as DNA: TGTGCCAGCAGCTTAGGGTGGCTAGCGGGAGTAGCAGATACGCAGTATTTT. It codes for CASSLGWLAGVADTQYF.

V is TRBV7-9 and J is TRBJ2-4; a possible D gene is TRBD2 (5 bases). V was pared by 10 bases and J by 7 bases, with 14 bases between. The CDR3 is 12 residues long. CDR1 is SEHNR and CDR2 is FQNEAQ in the germline V gene (reference sequence). CDR3 DNA sequence: TGTGCCACCCAAGCTCCGGGGAACATTCAGTACTTC. Amino acid sequence: CATQAPGNIQYF.

This clone has a single count. The J gene is TRBJ1-5, the V gene TRBV28; the match to TRBD1 covers 8 bases. Germline V gene sequence: CDR1 MDHEN, CDR2 SYDVKM. This CDR3 contains 14 residues. With 6 bases clipped from V and 4 bases from J, the junction kept 5 bases outside the gene matches. The CDR3 reads CASRLDRANQPQHF. The CDR3 DNA reads TGTGCCAGCAGACTGGACAGGGCGAATCAGCCCCAGCATTTT.